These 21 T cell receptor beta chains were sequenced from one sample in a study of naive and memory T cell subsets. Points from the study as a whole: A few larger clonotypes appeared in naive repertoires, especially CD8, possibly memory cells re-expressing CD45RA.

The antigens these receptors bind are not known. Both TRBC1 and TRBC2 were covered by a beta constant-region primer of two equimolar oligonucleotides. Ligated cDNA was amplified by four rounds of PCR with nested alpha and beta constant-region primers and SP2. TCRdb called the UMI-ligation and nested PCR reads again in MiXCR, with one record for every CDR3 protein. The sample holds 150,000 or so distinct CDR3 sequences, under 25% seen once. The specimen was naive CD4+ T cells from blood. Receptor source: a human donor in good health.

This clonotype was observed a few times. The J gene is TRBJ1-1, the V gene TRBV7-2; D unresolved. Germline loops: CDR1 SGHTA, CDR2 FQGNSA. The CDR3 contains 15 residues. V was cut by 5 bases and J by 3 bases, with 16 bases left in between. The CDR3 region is CASSGTGRGDTEAFF. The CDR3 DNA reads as TGTGCCAGCAGCGGTACGGGCAGAGGAGACACTGAAGCTTTCTTT.

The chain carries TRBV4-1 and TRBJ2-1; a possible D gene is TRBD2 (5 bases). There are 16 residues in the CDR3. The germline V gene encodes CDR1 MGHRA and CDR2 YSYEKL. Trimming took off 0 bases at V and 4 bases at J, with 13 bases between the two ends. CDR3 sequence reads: CASSQERGHNYNEQFF. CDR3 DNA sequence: TGCGCCAGCAGCCAAGAAAGAGGGCACAATTACAATGAGCAGTTCTTC.

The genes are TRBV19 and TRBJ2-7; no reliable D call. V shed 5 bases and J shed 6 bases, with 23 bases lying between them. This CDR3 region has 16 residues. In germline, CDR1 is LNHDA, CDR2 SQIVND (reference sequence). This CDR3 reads CASSSGPTRSTAEQYF. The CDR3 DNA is TGTGCCAGTAGTTCCGGCCCGACCAGGAGCACAGCCGAGCAGTACTTC.

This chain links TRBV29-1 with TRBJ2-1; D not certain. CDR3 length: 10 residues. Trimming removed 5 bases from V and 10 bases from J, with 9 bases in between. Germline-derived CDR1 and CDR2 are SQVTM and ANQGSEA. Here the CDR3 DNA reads TGCAGCGTTATGACCGTGGAGCAGTTCTTC. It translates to CSVMTVEQFF.

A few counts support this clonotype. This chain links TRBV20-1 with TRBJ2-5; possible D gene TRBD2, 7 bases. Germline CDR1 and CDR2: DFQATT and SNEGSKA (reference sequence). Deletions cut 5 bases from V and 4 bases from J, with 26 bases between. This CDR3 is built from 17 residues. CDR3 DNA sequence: TGCAGTGCTCCAATGGGGGGGCGCGGGTCTGTCGGAGAGACCCAGTACTTC. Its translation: CSAPMGGRGSVGETQYF.

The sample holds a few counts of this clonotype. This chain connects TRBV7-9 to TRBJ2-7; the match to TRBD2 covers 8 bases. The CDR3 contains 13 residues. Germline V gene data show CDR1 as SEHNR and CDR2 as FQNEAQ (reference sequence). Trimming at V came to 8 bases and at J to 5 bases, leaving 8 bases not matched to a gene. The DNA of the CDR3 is TGTGCCAGCGGCGGACTAGCATCCGACGAGCAGTACTTC. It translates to CASGGLASDEQYF.

CDR3 sequence reads: CASSQSGGGPNTGELFF. CDR3 nucleotides: TGTGCCAGCAGTCAGAGCGGCGGGGGACCCAACACCGGGGAGCTGTTTTTT. This chain uses TRBV12-3 or TRBV12-4 with TRBJ2-2; 7 bases fit TRBD2. V lost 5 bases to trimming and J lost 2 bases; unmatched junction nucleotides: 11. The CDR3 is made up of 17 amino acids.

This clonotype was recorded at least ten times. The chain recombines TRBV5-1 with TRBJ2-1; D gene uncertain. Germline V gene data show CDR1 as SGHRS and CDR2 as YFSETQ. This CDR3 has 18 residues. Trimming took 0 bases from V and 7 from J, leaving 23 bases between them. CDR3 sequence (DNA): TGCGCCAGCAGCTTGGAGACCTCTTCTGTCCCAATGAGAAATGAGCAGTTCTTC. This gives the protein CASSLETSSVPMRNEQFF.

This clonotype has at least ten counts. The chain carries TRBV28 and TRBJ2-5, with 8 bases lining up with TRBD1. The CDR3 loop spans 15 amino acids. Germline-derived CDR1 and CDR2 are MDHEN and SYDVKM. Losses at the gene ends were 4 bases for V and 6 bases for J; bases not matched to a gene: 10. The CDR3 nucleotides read TGTGCCAGCAGTTCGACAGGGGTAGAGGCAAAGACCCAGTACTTC. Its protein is CASSSTGVEAKTQYF.

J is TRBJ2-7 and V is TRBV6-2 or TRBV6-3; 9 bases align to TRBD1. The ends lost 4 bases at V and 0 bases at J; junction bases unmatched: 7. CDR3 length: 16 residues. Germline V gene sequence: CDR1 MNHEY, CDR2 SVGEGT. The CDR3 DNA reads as TGTGCCAGCAGTTTATGGACAGGGGCCTACTCCTACGAGCAGTACTTC. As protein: CASSLWTGAYSYEQYF.

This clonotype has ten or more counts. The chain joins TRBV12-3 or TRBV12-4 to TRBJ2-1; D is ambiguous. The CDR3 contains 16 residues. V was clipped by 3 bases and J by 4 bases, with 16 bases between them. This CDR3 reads CASSFRVADYYNEQFF. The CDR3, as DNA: TGTGCCAGCAGTTTTAGGGTAGCAGATTATTACAATGAGCAGTTCTTC.

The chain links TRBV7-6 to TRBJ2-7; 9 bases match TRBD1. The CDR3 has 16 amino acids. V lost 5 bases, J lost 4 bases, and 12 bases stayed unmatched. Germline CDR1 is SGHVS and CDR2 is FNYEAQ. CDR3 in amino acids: CASSPTGGPVKYEQYF. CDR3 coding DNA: TGTGCCAGCAGCCCTACAGGGGGCCCCGTGAAGTACGAGCAGTACTTC.

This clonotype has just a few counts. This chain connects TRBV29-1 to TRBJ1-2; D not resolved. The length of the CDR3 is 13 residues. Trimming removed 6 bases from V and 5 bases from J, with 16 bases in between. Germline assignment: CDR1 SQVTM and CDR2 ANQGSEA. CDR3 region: CSVENGREYGYTF. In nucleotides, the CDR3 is TGCAGCGTCGAGAACGGACGGGAGTATGGCTACACCTTC.

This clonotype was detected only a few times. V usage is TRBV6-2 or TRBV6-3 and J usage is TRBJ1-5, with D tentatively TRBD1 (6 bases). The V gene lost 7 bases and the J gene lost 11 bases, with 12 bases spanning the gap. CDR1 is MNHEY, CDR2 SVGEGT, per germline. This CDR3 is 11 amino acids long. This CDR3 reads CASNQAGAQHF. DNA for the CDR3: TGTGCCAGCAACCAAGCAGGGGCCCAGCATTTT.

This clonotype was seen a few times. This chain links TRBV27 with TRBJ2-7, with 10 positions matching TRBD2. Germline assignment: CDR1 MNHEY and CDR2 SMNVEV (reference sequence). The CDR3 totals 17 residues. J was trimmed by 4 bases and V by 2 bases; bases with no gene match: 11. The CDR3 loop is CASSLSRRTSGLYEQYF. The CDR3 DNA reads TGTGCCAGCAGTTTAAGTAGGCGGACTAGCGGACTTTACGAGCAGTACTTC.

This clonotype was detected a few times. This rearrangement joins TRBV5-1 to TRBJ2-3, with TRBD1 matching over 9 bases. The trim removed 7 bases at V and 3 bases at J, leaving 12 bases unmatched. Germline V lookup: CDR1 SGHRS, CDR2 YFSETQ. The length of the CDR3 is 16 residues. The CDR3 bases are TGCGCCAGCCAACGAAGAGGACAGGGGAGGACAGATACGCAGTATTTT. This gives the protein CASQRRGQGRTDTQYF.

This chain's CDR3 is CATSRPGTSTDTQYF. As DNA, the CDR3 is TGTGCCACCAGCAGGCCCGGGACTAGCACAGATACGCAGTATTTT. This chain links TRBV15 with TRBJ2-3, with a weak D call TRBD2 (6 bases). Germline values: CDR1 LNHNV, CDR2 YYDKDF (reference sequence). This CDR3 comprises 15 residues. V lost 3 bases, J lost 0 bases, and 10 bases lay in between.

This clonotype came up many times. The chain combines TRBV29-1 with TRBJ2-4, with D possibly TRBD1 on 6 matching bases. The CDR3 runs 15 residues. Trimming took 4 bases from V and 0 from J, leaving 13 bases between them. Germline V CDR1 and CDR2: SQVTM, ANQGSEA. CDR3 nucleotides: TGCAGCGTTGGAGGACAGATCTTAGCCAAAAACATTCAGTACTTC. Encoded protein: CSVGGQILAKNIQYF.

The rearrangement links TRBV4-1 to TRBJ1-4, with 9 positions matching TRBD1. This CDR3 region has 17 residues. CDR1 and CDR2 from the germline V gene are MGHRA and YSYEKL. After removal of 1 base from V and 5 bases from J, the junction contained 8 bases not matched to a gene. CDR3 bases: TGCGCCAGCAGCCAAGTGGGGACAGGGCGGCGGAATGAAAAACTGTTTTTT. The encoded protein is CASSQVGTGRRNEKLFF.

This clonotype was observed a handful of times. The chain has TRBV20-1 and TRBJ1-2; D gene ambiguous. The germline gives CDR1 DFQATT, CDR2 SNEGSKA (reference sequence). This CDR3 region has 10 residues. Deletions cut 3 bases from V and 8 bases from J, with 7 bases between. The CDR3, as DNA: TGCAGTGCTAGCGGCCTCGGCTACACCTTC. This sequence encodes CSASGLGYTF.

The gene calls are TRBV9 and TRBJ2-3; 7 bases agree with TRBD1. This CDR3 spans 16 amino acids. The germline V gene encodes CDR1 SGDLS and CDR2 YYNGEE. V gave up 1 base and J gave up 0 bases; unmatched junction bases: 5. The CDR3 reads CASSVRQGGSTDTQYF. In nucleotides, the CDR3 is TGTGCCAGCAGCGTACGACAGGGTGGGAGCACAGATACGCAGTATTTT.